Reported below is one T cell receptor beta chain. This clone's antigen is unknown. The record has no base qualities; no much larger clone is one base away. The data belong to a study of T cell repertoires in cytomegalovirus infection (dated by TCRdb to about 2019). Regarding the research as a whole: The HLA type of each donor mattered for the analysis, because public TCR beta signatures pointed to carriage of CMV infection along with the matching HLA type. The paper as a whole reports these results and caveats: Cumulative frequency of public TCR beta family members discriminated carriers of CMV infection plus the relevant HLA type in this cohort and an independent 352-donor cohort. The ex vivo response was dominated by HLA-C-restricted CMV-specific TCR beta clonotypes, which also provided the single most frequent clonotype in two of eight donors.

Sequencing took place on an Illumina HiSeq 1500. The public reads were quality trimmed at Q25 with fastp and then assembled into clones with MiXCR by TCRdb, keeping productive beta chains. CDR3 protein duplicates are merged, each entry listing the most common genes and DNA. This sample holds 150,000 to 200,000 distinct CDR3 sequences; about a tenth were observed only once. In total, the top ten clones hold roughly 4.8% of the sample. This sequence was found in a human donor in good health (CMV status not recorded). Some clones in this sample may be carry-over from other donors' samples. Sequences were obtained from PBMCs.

The DNA reads TGTGCCAGCAGGTCGGACGGCGGGGCCAACGTCCTGACTTTC. Its protein product is CASRSDGGANVLTF. Recombination linked TRBV5-4 to TRBJ2-6; the D gene cannot be named for sure. CDR1 and CDR2 are read off the germline V gene (reference sequence) as SGHNT and YYREEE. The trim is 5 bases for V and 4 bases for J, with a gap of 10 bases between the germline ends. The CDR3 starts with the cysteine, ends with the phenylalanine, and has 14 residues. Just CDR3 DNA is preserved here, 42 bases in frame from base 1.